Shown below are 20 T cell receptor beta chains from a single sample sequenced in a study of blood T cell repertoires in COVID-19. Assay: immunoSEQ multiplex PCR; the TCRdb copy retains only in-frame clones and omits some. The sample carries under 250,000 clones, around nine tenths recorded once. The sequenced sample consisted of PBMCs or T cells enriched from blood (not recorded which). These receptors all come from a woman aged 30 to 39 who had been exposed to COVID-19.

This clone was counted a single time. The rearrangement joins TRBV15 to TRBJ2-7; TRBD1 is a possible D gene (6 bases). The V and J ends lost 5 bases and 2 bases respectively, with 13 bases between them. Germline CDR1 LNHNV, CDR2 YYDKDF (reference sequence). This CDR3 contains 14 residues. CDR3: CATSARDNPYEQYF. The DNA for the CDR3 is TGTGCCACCAGCGCCCGGGACAATCCCTACGAGCAGTACTTC.

The chain joins TRBV30 to TRBJ1-5, with D unresolved. Germline-derived CDR1 and CDR2 are GTSNPN and SVGIG (reference sequence). The CDR3 contains 13 residues. Trimming cost V 1 base and J 6 bases, with 10 bases left between them. The CDR3 DNA sequence: TGTGCCTGGAGTGGAGCGGGCGCTCAGCCCCAGCATTTT. Translation gives CAWSGAGAQPQHF. The entire variable domain, with the rest obtained from reference TRBV30 and TRBJ1-5, is as follows: SQTIHQWPATLVQPVGSPLSLECTVEGTSNPNLYWYRQAAGRGLQLLFYSVGIGQISSEVPQNLSASRPQDRQFILSSKKLLLSDSGFYLCAWSGAGAQPQHFGDGTRLSIL.

V is TRBV5-1 and J is TRBJ2-1, with TRBD1 identical over 8 bases. This CDR3 comprises 19 residues. Germline V gene lookup returns CDR1 SGHRS and CDR2 YFSETQ. V gave up 0 bases and J gave up 2 bases; unmatched junction bases: 13. As DNA, the CDR3 is TGCGCCAGCAGCTTGGCCTTGGGCCGGGACAGGCCGACCTACAATGAGCAGTTCTTC. Translated: CASSLALGRDRPTYNEQFF.

The chain couples TRBV30 to TRBJ2-3; perhaps TRBD2 as D (5 bases). The CDR3 covers 12 residues. Germline V gene sequence: CDR1 GTSNPN, CDR2 SVGIG (reference sequence). V dropped 2 bases and J dropped 5 bases, with 8 bases sitting between them. In DNA form, the CDR3 reads TGTGCCTGGAGTCCTCGGGGAGATACGCAGTATTTT. This codes for CAWSPRGDTQYF.

V and J are TRBV27 and TRBJ2-1; 10 bases align to TRBD2. Unmatched junction bases numbered 3, after V lost 2 bases and J lost 5 bases. Germline V gene sequence: CDR1 MNHEY, CDR2 SMNVEV (reference sequence). The CDR3 sequence is 15 residues long. For the CDR3, the DNA is TGTGCCAGCAGTTTACTAGCGGGAGTCGACAATGAGCAGTTCTTC. Translated: CASSLLAGVDNEQFF.

The J gene is TRBJ2-1, the V gene TRBV5-1; 7 bases match TRBD1. Trimming took 3 bases from V and 12 from J; bases not matched to a gene: 9. This CDR3 region has 13 residues. Germline CDR1 reads SGHRS; CDR2 reads YFSETQ. The CDR3 protein is CASSSGTASPQFF. In nucleotides, the CDR3 is TGCGCCAGCAGCTCCGGGACAGCGTCCCCGCAGTTCTTC.

The V and J genes are TRBV5-8 and TRBJ1-1, with D possibly being TRBD1 (5 bases). The CDR3 loop spans 13 amino acids. The germline gives CDR1 SGHTS, CDR2 YDEGEE. CDR3 in amino acids: CEYRRGEDTEAFF. The CDR3 DNA sequence: TGTGAATATCGGCGGGGGGAGGACACTGAAGCTTTCTTT.

The chain is built from TRBV18 and TRBJ2-1; 9 nucleotides match TRBD2. CDR1 is KGHSH and CDR2 is LQKENI in the germline V gene. J lost 0 bases, V lost 3 bases, and 3 bases had no gene match. The CDR3 spans 16 residues. The CDR3, as DNA: TGTGCCAGCTCACCCTCGACTAGCGGCTCCTACAATGAGCAGTTCTTC. It encodes CASSPSTSGSYNEQFF.

This clone came up a few times. The rearrangement joins TRBV27 to TRBJ2-3; tentatively, D is TRBD1 (6 bases). The germline V and J ends were trimmed by 6 bases and 4 bases, with 11 bases remaining between them. From germline, CDR1 is MNHEY and CDR2 SMNVEV (reference sequence). The CDR3 length is 13 residues. For the CDR3, the DNA is TGTGCCAGCAGATTGGGGGCCTCAGATACGCAGTATTTT. Protein product: CASRLGASDTQYF.

The rearrangement links TRBV9 to TRBJ2-5; 7 bases agree with TRBD2. The CDR3 is made up of 16 amino acids. The V and J ends lost 4 bases and 0 bases, in that order; junction bases with no gene match: 9. Germline V lookup: CDR1 SGDLS, CDR2 YYNGEE. CDR3 coding DNA: TGTGCCAGCAGCCTTCCTAGCGGAGCGTACCAAGAGACCCAGTACTTC. This sequence encodes CASSLPSGAYQETQYF.

The chain couples TRBV7-3 to TRBJ1-1, with D tentatively TRBD1 (5 bases). This CDR3 region has 18 residues. V was shortened by 0 bases and J by 0 bases, with 17 bases between the two germline ends. Germline V gene lookup returns CDR1 SGHTA and CDR2 FQGTGA. This chain's CDR3 is CASSLTSPRAQMNTEAFF. The CDR3 bases are TGTGCCAGCAGCTTAACCTCCCCCAGGGCTCAAATGAACACTGAAGCTTTCTTT.

The chain recombines TRBV28 with TRBJ1-5, with D possibly being TRBD1 (5 bases). V gave up 6 bases and J gave up 7 bases, with 13 bases separating them. CDR3 length equals 13 residues. From germline, CDR1 is MDHEN and CDR2 SYDVKM. CDR3 coding DNA: TGTGCCAGCAGACCGGACATTTCGCAGCCCCAGCATTTT. Translated: CASRPDISQPQHF.

This clone was counted at least ten times. V and J are TRBV15 and TRBJ2-1; D not resolved. Germline assignment: CDR1 LNHNV and CDR2 YYDKDF (reference sequence). Trimming took off 0 bases at V and 7 bases at J, with 10 bases between the two ends. CDR3 length equals 14 residues. For the CDR3, the DNA is TGTGCCACCAGCAGAGATGCTGGCGGTAATGAGCAGTTCTTC. Protein sequence: CATSRDAGGNEQFF.

The chain carries TRBV7-9 and TRBJ1-1; 8 bases match TRBD1. Germline V gene lookup returns CDR1 SEHNR and CDR2 FQNEAQ (reference sequence). The CDR3 extends over 16 amino acids. V gave up 0 bases and J gave up 1 base; unmatched junction bases: 4. The CDR3 region is CASSLASDRGNTEAFF. The CDR3 DNA reads as TGTGCCAGCAGCTTAGCCTCTGACAGGGGGAACACTGAAGCTTTCTTT.

V is TRBV7-3 and J is TRBJ2-1, with 9 bases matching TRBD2. V shed 3 bases and J 5 bases; nucleotides not matched to a gene: 5. The CDR3 sequence is 15 residues long. Germline assignment: CDR1 SGHTA and CDR2 FQGTGA. In DNA, the CDR3 is TGTGCCAGCAGCTTGACCAGCGGGAGGCACAATGAGCAGTTCTTC. This gives the protein CASSLTSGRHNEQFF.

The chain employs TRBV5-4 and TRBJ1-2; D gene unclear. Germline CDR1 and CDR2: SGHNT and YYREEE (reference sequence). V was cut by 2 bases and J by 9 bases, with 17 bases left in between. This CDR3 has 14 amino acids. The CDR3 region has the DNA TGTGCCAGCAGCTTTGGCCCCGCCCGCAATAGCTACACCTTC. This encodes CASSFGPARNSYTF.

V is TRBV5-1 and J is TRBJ1-2; D is unresolved. The CDR3 is made up of 14 amino acids. V lost 1 base, J lost 5 bases, and 12 bases lay in between. The germline gives CDR1 SGHRS, CDR2 YFSETQ. CDR3 amino acids: CASSLNLGRYGYTF. CDR3 nucleotides: TGCGCCAGCAGCTTGAATTTAGGGAGGTATGGCTACACCTTC.

The V and J genes are TRBV11-2 and TRBJ2-1; D gene uncertain. The V end was cut by 2 bases, the J end by 9 bases, with 14 bases between. Germline CDR1 SGHAT, CDR2 FQNNGV. There are 14 residues in the CDR3. Here the CDR3 DNA reads TGTGCCAGCAGCTTAATTCGTGAGATTGGTGAGCAGTTCTTC. Translation gives CASSLIREIGEQFF.

The genes are TRBV7-3 and TRBJ2-1; D is undetermined. Between the trimmed V and J ends, which lost 5 bases and 0 bases, there was a span of 14 bases. The V gene's germline CDR1 is SGHTA and CDR2 FQGTGA. The CDR3 runs to 16 residues. The CDR3 spells CASSPLSLSSYNEQFF. CDR3 in DNA: TGTGCCAGCAGCCCGCTTAGCCTCAGCTCCTACAATGAGCAGTTCTTC.

The CDR3 coding sequence is TGTGCCACCAGCGGGGGGGGGCGCCGCTCTGAAGCTTTCTTT. It encodes CATSGGGRRSEAFF. V and J are TRBV15 and TRBJ1-1, with a tentative D call TRBD1 (6 bases). This CDR3 contains 14 residues. Germline values: CDR1 LNHNV, CDR2 YYDKDF (reference sequence). The V end was cut by 5 bases, the J end by 6 bases, with 16 bases between.